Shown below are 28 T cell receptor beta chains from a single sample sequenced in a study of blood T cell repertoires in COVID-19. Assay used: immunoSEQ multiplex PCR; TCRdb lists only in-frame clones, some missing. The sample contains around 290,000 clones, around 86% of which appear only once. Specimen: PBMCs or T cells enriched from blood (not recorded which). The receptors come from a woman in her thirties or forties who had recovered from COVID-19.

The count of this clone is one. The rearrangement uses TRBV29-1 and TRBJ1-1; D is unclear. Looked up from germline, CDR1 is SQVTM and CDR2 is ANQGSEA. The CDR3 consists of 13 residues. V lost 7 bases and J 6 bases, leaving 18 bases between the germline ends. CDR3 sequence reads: CSATRQVLAEAFF. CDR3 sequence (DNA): TGCAGCGCCACCCGACAAGTTTTAGCTGAAGCTTTCTTT.

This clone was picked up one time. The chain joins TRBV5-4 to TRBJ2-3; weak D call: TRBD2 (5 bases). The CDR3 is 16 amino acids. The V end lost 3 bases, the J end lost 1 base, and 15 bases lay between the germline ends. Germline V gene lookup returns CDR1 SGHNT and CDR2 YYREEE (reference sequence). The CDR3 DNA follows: TGTGCCAGCAGCTCATCGAGTAGCGTAGGCACAGATACGCAGTATTTT. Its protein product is CASSSSSSVGTDTQYF.

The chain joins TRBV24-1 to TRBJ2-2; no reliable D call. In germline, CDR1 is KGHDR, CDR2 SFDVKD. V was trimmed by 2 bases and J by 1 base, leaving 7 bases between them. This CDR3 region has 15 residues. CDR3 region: CATSDSVMNTGELFF. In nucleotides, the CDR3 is TGTGCCACCAGTGATTCGGTTATGAACACCGGGGAGCTGTTTTTT.

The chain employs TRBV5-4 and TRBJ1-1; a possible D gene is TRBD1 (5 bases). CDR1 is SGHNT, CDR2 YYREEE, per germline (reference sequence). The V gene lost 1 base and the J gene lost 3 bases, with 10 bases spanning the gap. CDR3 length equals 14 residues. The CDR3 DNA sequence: TGTGCCAGCAGCTTGCGGCGGGGGGACACTGAAGCTTTCTTT. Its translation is CASSLRRGDTEAFF. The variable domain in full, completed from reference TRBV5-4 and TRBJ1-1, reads ETGVTQSPTHLIKTRGQQVTLRCSSQSGHNTVSWYQQALGQGPQFIFQYYREEENGRGNFPPRFSGLQFPNYSSELNVNALELDDSALYLCASSLRRGDTEAFFGQGTRLTVV.

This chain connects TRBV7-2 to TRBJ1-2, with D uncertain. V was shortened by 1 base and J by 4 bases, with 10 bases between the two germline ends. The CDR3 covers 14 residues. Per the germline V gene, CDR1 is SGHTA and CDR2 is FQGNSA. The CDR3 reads CASSLDSSGYGYTF. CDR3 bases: TGTGCCAGCAGCTTAGATAGCAGCGGCTATGGCTACACCTTC.

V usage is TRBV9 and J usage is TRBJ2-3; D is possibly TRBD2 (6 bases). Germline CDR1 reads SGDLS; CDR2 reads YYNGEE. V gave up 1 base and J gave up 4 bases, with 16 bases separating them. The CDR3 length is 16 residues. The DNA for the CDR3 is TGTGCCAGCAGCGTACATAGCGGAGTTGGCTCAGATACGCAGTATTTT. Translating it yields CASSVHSGVGSDTQYF.

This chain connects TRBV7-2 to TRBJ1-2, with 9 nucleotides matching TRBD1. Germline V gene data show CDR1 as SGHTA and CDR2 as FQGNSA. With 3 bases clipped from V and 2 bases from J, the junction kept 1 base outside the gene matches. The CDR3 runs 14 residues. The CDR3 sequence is CASSFDRGNYGYTF. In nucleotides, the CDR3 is TGTGCCAGCAGCTTTGACAGGGGGAACTATGGCTACACCTTC.

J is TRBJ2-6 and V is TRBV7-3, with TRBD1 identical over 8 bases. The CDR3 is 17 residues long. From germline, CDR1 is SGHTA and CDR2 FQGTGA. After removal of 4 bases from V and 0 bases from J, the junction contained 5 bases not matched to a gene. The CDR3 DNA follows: TGTGCCAGCAGCTCCGGGACAGGCAGCTCTGGGGCCAACGTCCTGACTTTC. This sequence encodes CASSSGTGSSGANVLTF.

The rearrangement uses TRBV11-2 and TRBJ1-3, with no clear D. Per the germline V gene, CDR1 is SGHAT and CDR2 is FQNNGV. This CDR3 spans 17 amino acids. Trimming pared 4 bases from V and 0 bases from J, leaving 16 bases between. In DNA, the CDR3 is TGTGCCAGCAGCTCGCATCAGCCGTTAGCCTCTGGAAACACCATATATTTT. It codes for CASSSHQPLASGNTIYF.

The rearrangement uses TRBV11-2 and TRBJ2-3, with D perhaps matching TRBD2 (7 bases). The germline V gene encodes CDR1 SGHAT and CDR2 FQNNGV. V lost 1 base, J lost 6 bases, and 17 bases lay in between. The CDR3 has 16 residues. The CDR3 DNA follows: TGTGCCAGCAGCTTAGTGAGGGGGGGGGCCGTCGATACGCAGTATTTT. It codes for CASSLVRGGAVDTQYF. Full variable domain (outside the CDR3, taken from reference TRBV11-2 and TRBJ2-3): EAGVAQSPRYKIIEKRQSVAFWCNPISGHATLYWYQQILGQGPKLLIQFQNNGVVDDSQLPKDRFSAERLKGVDSTLKIQPAKLEDSAVYLCASSLVRGGAVDTQYFGPGTRLTVL.

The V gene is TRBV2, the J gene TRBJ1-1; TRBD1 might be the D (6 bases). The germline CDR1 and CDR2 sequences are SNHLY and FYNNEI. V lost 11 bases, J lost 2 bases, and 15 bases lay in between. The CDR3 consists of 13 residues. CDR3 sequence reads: CAAGAGVNTEAFF. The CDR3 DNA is TGTGCCGCAGGGGCAGGGGTTAACACTGAAGCTTTCTTT.

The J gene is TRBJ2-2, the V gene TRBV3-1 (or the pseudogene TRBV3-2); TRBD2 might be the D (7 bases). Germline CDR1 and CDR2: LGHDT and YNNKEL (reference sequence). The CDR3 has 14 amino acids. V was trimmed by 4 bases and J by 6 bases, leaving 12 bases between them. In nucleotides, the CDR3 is TGTGCCAGCAGCCGCAAGGGGGGGGCCGGGGAGCTGTTTTTT. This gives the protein CASSRKGGAGELFF.

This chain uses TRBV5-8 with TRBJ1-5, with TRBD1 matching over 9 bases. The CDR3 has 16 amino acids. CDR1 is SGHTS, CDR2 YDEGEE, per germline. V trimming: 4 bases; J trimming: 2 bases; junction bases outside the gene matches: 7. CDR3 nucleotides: TGTGCCAGCAGCGCCAACAGGGGGCAGGGCAATCAGCCCCAGCATTTT. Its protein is CASSANRGQGNQPQHF.

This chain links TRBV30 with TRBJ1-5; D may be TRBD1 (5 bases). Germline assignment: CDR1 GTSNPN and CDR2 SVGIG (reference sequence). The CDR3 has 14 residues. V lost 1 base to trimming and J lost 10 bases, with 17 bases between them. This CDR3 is CAWSGLGGTGPQHF. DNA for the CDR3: TGTGCCTGGAGTGGCCTCGGGGGGACCGGACCCCAGCATTTT.

This CDR3 is CASSSQRYGYTF. CDR3 DNA sequence: TGTGCCAGCAGTTCCCAGCGCTATGGCTACACCTTC. V usage is TRBV12-3 or TRBV12-4 and J usage is TRBJ1-2; no clear D gene. This CDR3 has 12 residues. V was trimmed by 4 bases and J by 4 bases, leaving 7 bases between them.

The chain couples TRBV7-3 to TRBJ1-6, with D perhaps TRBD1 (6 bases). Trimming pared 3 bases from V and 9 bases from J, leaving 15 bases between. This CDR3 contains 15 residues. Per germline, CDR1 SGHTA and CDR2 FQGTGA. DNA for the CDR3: TGTGCCAGCAGCTTCAGCCCGACAGGAGGTTCACCCCTCCACTTT. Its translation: CASSFSPTGGSPLHF.

The chain's CDR3 is CASSEQGGYQPQHF. In nucleotides, the CDR3 is TGTGCCAGCAGTGAACAGGGGGGTTATCAGCCCCAGCATTTT. The rearrangement uses TRBV2 and TRBJ1-5; 7 bases fit TRBD1. Trimming at V came to 2 bases and at J to 5 bases, leaving 3 bases not matched to a gene. Germline loops: CDR1 SNHLY, CDR2 FYNNEI. The CDR3 is 14 amino acids. Drawing the rest from reference TRBV2 and TRBJ1-5, the complete variable domain is EPEVTQTPSHQVTQMGQEVILRCVPISNHLYFYWYRQILGQKVEFLVSFYNNEISEKSEIFDDQFSVERPDGSNFTLKIRSTKLEDSAMYFCASSEQGGYQPQHFGDGTRLSIL.

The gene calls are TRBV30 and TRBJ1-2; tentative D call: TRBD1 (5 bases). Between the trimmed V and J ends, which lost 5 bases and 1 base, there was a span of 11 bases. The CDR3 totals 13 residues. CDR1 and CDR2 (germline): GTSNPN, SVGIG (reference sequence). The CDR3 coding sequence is TGTGCCTGGTCGGGAGGGGTTAACTATGGCTACACCTTC. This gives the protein CAWSGGVNYGYTF.

Here the CDR3 reads CASSSGRPGSGNTIYF. CDR3 coding DNA: TGTGCCAGCAGTTCGGGTAGGCCGGGGAGTGGAAACACCATATATTTT. The genes are TRBV27 and TRBJ1-3, with D unclear. The CDR3 extends over 16 amino acids. The germline gives CDR1 MNHEY, CDR2 SMNVEV (reference sequence). V was clipped by 4 bases and J by 3 bases, with 16 bases between them.

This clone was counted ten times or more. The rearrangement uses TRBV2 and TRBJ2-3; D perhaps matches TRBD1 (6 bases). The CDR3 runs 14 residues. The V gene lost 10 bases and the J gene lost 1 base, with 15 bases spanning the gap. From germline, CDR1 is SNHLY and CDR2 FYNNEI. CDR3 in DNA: TGTGCCACAAGCGCCCCAGGGGGCACAGATACGCAGTATTTT. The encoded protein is CATSAPGGTDTQYF. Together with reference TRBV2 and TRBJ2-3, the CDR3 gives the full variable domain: EPEVTQTPSHQVTQMGQEVILRCVPISNHLYFYWYRQILGQKVEFLVSFYNNEISEKSEIFDDQFSVERPDGSNFTLKIRSTKLEDSAMYFCATSAPGGTDTQYFGPGTRLTVL.

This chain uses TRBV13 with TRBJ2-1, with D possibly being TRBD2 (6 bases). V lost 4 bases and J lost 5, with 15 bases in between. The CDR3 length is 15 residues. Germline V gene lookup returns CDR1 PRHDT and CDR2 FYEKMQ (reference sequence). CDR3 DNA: TGTGCCAGCAGCTCCCCCGATAGCGGAGACAATGAGCAGTTCTTC. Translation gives CASSSPDSGDNEQFF.

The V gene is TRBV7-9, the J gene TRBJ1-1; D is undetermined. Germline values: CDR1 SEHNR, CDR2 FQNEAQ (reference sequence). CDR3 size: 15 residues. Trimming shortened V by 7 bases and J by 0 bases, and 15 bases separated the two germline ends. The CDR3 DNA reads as TGTGCCAGCACTCCCTATGCGGCCATGAACACTGAAGCTTTCTTT. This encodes CASTPYAAMNTEAFF.

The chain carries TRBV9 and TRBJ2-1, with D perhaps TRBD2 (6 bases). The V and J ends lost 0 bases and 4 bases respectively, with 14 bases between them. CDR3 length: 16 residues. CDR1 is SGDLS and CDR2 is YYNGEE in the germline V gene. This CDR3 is CASSVGLVVPYNEQFF. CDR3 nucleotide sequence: TGTGCCAGCAGCGTAGGACTAGTTGTTCCGTACAATGAGCAGTTCTTC.

The chain's CDR3 is CASSYSRGGRTDTQYF. The CDR3 DNA sequence: TGTGCCAGCAGTTACTCGAGGGGGGGACGCACAGATACGCAGTATTTT. The chain links TRBV6-6 to TRBJ2-3, with a possible D match to TRBD2 (7 bases). Deletions cut 0 bases from V and 1 base from J, with 11 bases between. CDR1 and CDR2 from the germline V gene are MNHNY and SVGAGI (reference sequence). The CDR3 covers 16 residues.

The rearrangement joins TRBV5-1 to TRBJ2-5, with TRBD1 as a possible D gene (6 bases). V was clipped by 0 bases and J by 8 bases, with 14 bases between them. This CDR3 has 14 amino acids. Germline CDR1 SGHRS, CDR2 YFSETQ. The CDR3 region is CASSLDADRRTQYF. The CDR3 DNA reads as TGCGCCAGCAGCTTGGACGCGGACAGAAGAACCCAGTACTTC. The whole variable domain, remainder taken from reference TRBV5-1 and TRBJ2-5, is KAGVTQTPRYLIKTRGQQVTLSCSPISGHRSVSWYQQTPGQGLQFLFEYFSETQRNKGNFPGRFSGRQFSNSRSEMNVSTLELGDSALYLCASSLDADRRTQYFGPGTRLLVL.

The CDR3 is CASSRDRRQGVSYEQYF. The CDR3, as DNA: TGTGCCAGCAGCCGTGACCGGAGACAGGGCGTCTCCTACGAGCAGTACTTC. The chain combines TRBV7-2 with TRBJ2-7, with 7 bases lining up with TRBD1. CDR3 length equals 17 residues. Germline loops: CDR1 SGHTA, CDR2 FQGNSA. V dropped 5 bases and J dropped 0; count of bases not matched to a gene: 13.

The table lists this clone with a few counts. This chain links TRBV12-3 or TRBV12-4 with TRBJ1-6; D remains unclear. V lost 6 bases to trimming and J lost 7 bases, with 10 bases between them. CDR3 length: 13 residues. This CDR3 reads CASSSVVNSPLHF. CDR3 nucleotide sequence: TGTGCCAGCAGCTCCGTTGTAAATTCACCCCTCCACTTT.

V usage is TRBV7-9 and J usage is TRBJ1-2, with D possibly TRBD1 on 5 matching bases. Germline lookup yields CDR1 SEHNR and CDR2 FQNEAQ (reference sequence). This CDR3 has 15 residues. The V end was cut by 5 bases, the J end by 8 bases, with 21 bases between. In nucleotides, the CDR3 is TGTGCCAGCAGCCCCATGGTCGGAGGGGCCGAGGGCTACACCTTC. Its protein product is CASSPMVGGAEGYTF. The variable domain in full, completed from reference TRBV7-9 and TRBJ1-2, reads DTGVSQNPRHKITKRGQNVTFRCDPISEHNRLYWYRQTLGQGPEFLTYFQNEAQLEKSRLLSDRFSAERPKGSFSTLEIQRTEQGDSAMYLCASSPMVGGAEGYTFGSGTRLTVV.